Below are 5 T cell receptor beta chains sequenced from a single sample in a study of blood T cell repertoires in COVID-19 (dated by TCRdb to 2020 to 2021). The library was obtained by the immunoSEQ multiplex PCR assay. The immuneACCESS repertoire file appears here via TCRdb, limited to in-frame rearrangements. These files lack a portion of the clones; in checked studies, under half of the deficit traces to unresolved V genes, and the cause of the others is not known. This sample lists about 200,000 clones; about 84% were detected once. The biggest ten clones account for 5.6% of the sample. Sequencing was done on a sample of PBMCs or T cells enriched from blood (not recorded which). Receptor source: a man between 40 and 49 years old with acute COVID-19.

The CDR3 spells CATSDRRQGAAYNEQFF. The CDR3 region has the DNA TGTGCCACCAGTGATCGGAGACAGGGGGCGGCCTACAATGAGCAGTTCTTC. The chain is built from TRBV24-1 and TRBJ2-1; 10 nucleotides align to TRBD1. Unmatched junction bases numbered 6, after V lost 3 bases and J lost 2 bases. CDR1 and CDR2 (germline): KGHDR, SFDVKD. The CDR3 loop spans 17 amino acids.

This clone was seen just once. The chain is built from TRBV9 and TRBJ2-7; D unresolved. Germline V CDR1 and CDR2: SGDLS, YYNGEE. This CDR3 region has 15 residues. Trimming shortened V by 0 bases and J by 5 bases, and 15 bases separated the two germline ends. In DNA form, the CDR3 reads TGTGCCAGCAGCGTAGGACTTTCTGAAGGTGACGAGCAGTACTTC. It is translated as CASSVGLSEGDEQYF.

The V and J genes are TRBV27 and TRBJ1-5; D perhaps matches TRBD1 (5 bases). The CDR3 covers 14 residues. The germline V gene encodes CDR1 MNHEY and CDR2 SMNVEV (reference sequence). V was clipped by 6 bases and J by 1 base, with 10 bases between them. CDR3 in DNA: TGTGCCAGCAGACTCCAGGGAAGCAATCAGCCCCAGCATTTT. Translated, it gives CASRLQGSNQPQHF.

The rearrangement joins TRBV20-1 to TRBJ1-5, with 7 bases aligning to TRBD1. The CDR3 is made up of 15 amino acids. The ends lost 3 bases at V and 6 bases at J; junction bases unmatched: 11. Germline CDR1 DFQATT, CDR2 SNEGSKA (reference sequence). In nucleotides, the CDR3 is TGCAGTGCTAGTCTGGCCGAGGGGGCCACTCAGCCCCAGCATTTT. Its protein is CSASLAEGATQPQHF.

The chain is built from TRBV7-2 and TRBJ1-3; TRBD1 is a possible D gene (5 bases). V was shortened by 2 bases and J by 2 bases, with 7 bases between the two germline ends. In germline, CDR1 is SGHTA, CDR2 FQGNSA. There are 14 residues in the CDR3. CDR3 nucleotides: TGTGCCAGCAGCTTACAGGGTCCTGGAAACACCATATATTTT. Protein sequence: CASSLQGPGNTIYF.